Below, 5 T cell receptor beta chains from the same sample are listed, as sequenced in a study of blood T cell repertoires in COVID-19. Only in-frame clones appear in the TCRdb table, and some are missing; sequencing was by immunoSEQ multiplex PCR. The table records about 130,000 clones, about 92% of them present only once. Sequencing was performed on peripheral blood. These receptors all stem from a man aged 60-69 years with COVID-19, enrolled during active disease.

V usage is TRBV6-6 and J usage is TRBJ2-1; 10 bases agree with TRBD2. Trimming at V came to 1 base and at J to 4 bases, leaving 1 base not matched to a gene. The CDR3 has 15 residues. Per the germline V gene, CDR1 is MNHNY and CDR2 is SVGAGI (reference sequence). The DNA for the CDR3 is TGTGCCAGCAGTTACTTACTAGCGGGGTACAATGAGCAGTTCTTC. Protein: CASSYLLAGYNEQFF.

The chain links TRBV19 to TRBJ2-5; 7 bases map to TRBD2. The germline gives CDR1 LNHDA, CDR2 SQIVND (reference sequence). The V and J ends lost 5 bases and 1 base, in that order; junction bases with no gene match: 7. The CDR3 has 15 amino acids. CDR3 loop: CASSHIAGPQETQYF. CDR3 coding DNA: TGTGCCAGTAGTCACATAGCGGGCCCCCAAGAGACCCAGTACTTC.

The chain is built from TRBV7-2 and TRBJ2-5, with a weak D call TRBD2 (6 bases). Germline V CDR1 and CDR2: SGHTA, FQGNSA. The CDR3 is 15 residues long. Trimming took 2 bases from V and 3 from J, leaving 13 bases between them. CDR3 in DNA: TGTGCCAGCAGCTTAACTAGCAGCGCCGAAGAGACCCAGTACTTC. Amino acids: CASSLTSSAEETQYF.

This chain uses TRBV24-1 with TRBJ2-3; 11 bases are a match to TRBD1. V lost 5 bases, J lost 5 bases, and 20 bases stayed unmatched. CDR3 length: 20 residues. Germline-derived CDR1 and CDR2 are KGHDR and SFDVKD. The CDR3: CATSAPVGSKGQGVGDTQYF. The CDR3 DNA sequence: TGTGCCACCAGTGCCCCTGTAGGGAGTAAGGGACAGGGGGTAGGAGATACGCAGTATTTT.

This chain joins TRBV18 and TRBJ2-3, with a weak D call TRBD1 (5 bases). V was clipped by 1 base and J by 0 bases, with 8 bases between them. CDR3 size: 15 residues. Germline CDR1 is KGHSH and CDR2 is LQKENI. The DNA for the CDR3 is TGTGCCAGCTCACCACAGCGACAGAGCACAGATACGCAGTATTTT. Translating it yields CASSPQRQSTDTQYF. Variable domain in full (rest from reference TRBV18 and TRBJ2-3): NAGVMQNPRHLVRRRGQEARLRCSPMKGHSHVYWYRQLPEEGLKFMVYLQKENIIDESGMPKERFSAEFPKEGPSILRIQQVVRGDSAAYFCASSPQRQSTDTQYFGPGTRLTVL.